A single sample is the source of the 16 T cell receptor beta chains below, sequenced in a study of blood T cell repertoires in COVID-19 (dated by TCRdb to 2018 to 2020). Receptor libraries were prepared by the immunoSEQ multiplex PCR assay. The clones in this table, taken by TCRdb from immuneACCESS, are in-frame only. Not every clone is retained; where verified, under half of the shortfall comes from an unresolved V gene, and the cause of the rest is unknown. The table for this sample lists around 300,000 clones; roughly 89% of them were counted only once. The ten biggest clones cover approximately 2% of the sample. Material: PBMCs or T cells enriched from blood (not recorded which). All receptors derive from a woman aged 55-75 years who had recovered from COVID-19.

V and J are TRBV5-1 and TRBJ2-5, with D perhaps matching TRBD2 (5 bases). Germline V gene lookup returns CDR1 SGHRS and CDR2 YFSETQ. The CDR3 consists of 15 residues. Trimming cost V 0 bases and J 5 bases, with 14 bases left between them. DNA of the CDR3: TGCGCCAGCAGCTTGGCTGAGGGTTGGGTGGAGACCCAGTACTTC. Encoded protein: CASSLAEGWVETQYF.

The chain recombines TRBV2 with TRBJ2-2; TRBD2 is a possible D gene (6 bases). Germline assignment: CDR1 SNHLY and CDR2 FYNNEI. Trimming pared 6 bases from V and 2 bases from J, leaving 10 bases between. CDR3 length equals 14 residues. The CDR3 DNA follows: TGTGCCAGCAGGGGACTTCCCAACACCGGGGAGCTGTTTTTT. Amino acid sequence: CASRGLPNTGELFF.

The chain recombines TRBV29-1 with TRBJ1-5; tentative D call: TRBD1 (5 bases). The CDR3 is 13 residues long. In germline, CDR1 is SQVTM, CDR2 ANQGSEA. With 1 base removed from V and 2 bases from J, the gap between germline ends came to 6 bases. CDR3 protein: CSVEGGGNQPQHF. CDR3 in DNA: TGCAGCGTTGAAGGGGGGGGCAATCAGCCCCAGCATTTT.

The gene calls are TRBV3-1 (or the pseudogene TRBV3-2) and TRBJ1-1; 9 nucleotides match TRBD1. The CDR3 runs 15 residues. The V and J ends lost 5 bases and 1 base, in that order; junction bases with no gene match: 5. Germline V gene data show CDR1 as LGHDT and CDR2 as YNNKEL (reference sequence). CDR3 DNA: TGTGCCAGCAGCGTCGGACAGGGGAGGAACACTGAAGCTTTCTTT. It codes for CASSVGQGRNTEAFF.

V gene TRBV27 combines with J gene TRBJ1-6; the D gene is possibly TRBD1 (6 bases). Germline V CDR1 and CDR2: MNHEY, SMNVEV (reference sequence). This CDR3 has 16 residues. V was pared by 5 bases and J by 9 bases, with 20 bases between. Here the CDR3 reads CASSTTRGQSVSPLHF. The CDR3 DNA reads as TGTGCCAGCAGTACAACCCGGGGACAATCTGTTTCACCCCTCCACTTT.

This chain connects TRBV5-4 to TRBJ1-2, with 10 bases fitting TRBD1. Germline lookup yields CDR1 SGHNT and CDR2 YYREEE (reference sequence). Trimming took 4 bases from V and 8 from J; bases not matched to a gene: 11. This CDR3 has 15 amino acids. CDR3 sequence: CASSPPGTGESGYTF. CDR3 sequence (DNA): TGTGCCAGCAGCCCCCCCGGGACAGGGGAATCCGGCTACACCTTC. The full variable domain, rest sourced from reference TRBV5-4 and TRBJ1-2, is ETGVTQSPTHLIKTRGQQVTLRCSSQSGHNTVSWYQQALGQGPQFIFQYYREEENGRGNFPPRFSGLQFPNYSSELNVNALELDDSALYLCASSPPGTGESGYTFGSGTRLTVV.

In this sample, this clone turned up a few times. V usage is TRBV7-3 and J usage is TRBJ2-3; D might be TRBD1 (5 bases). This CDR3 has 12 residues. CDR1 and CDR2 (germline): SGHTA, FQGTGA. Trimming shortened V by 8 bases and J by 5 bases, and 11 bases separated the two germline ends. CDR3 bases: TGTGCCAGCGGCAGGGCTGGAGATACGCAGTATTTT. Its translation is CASGRAGDTQYF.

The chain has TRBV10-3 and TRBJ1-5; D remains unclear. From germline, CDR1 is ENHRY and CDR2 SYGVKD. V was shortened by 4 bases and J by 5 bases, with 9 bases between the two germline ends. The CDR3 is made up of 13 amino acids. CDR3 sequence reads: CAISVQQDQPQHF. CDR3 DNA: TGTGCCATCAGTGTACAGCAAGATCAGCCCCAGCATTTT.

The chain has TRBV11-3 and TRBJ2-7; TRBD2 matches 10 bases. V lost 5 bases and J lost 0; bases outside the gene matches: 10. CDR1 is SGHNT, CDR2 YENEEA, per germline. This CDR3 is 17 amino acids long. CDR3 in amino acids: CASSQEAGLATSYEQYF. CDR3 sequence (DNA): TGTGCCAGCAGCCAAGAGGCGGGACTAGCGACCTCCTACGAGCAGTACTTC.

V is TRBV10-3 and J is TRBJ1-1; TRBD1 matches at 7 bases. Germline CDR1 is ENHRY and CDR2 is SYGVKD. V lost 6 bases, J lost 1 base, and 5 bases stayed unmatched. The length of the CDR3 is 14 residues. CDR3 sequence: CAISTGTANTEAFF. CDR3 nucleotides: TGTGCCATCAGCACCGGGACAGCGAACACTGAAGCTTTCTTT.

The rearrangement links TRBV4-2 to TRBJ2-7; no definite D call. The CDR3 has 13 amino acids. Between the trimmed V and J ends, which lost 1 base and 7 bases, there was a span of 11 bases. CDR1 and CDR2 (germline): LGHNA, YNFKEQ. The CDR3 nucleotides read TGTGCCAGCAGCCAAGTGAGCCAACTAGAGCAGTACTTC. Amino acid sequence: CASSQVSQLEQYF.

This chain joins TRBV11-2 and TRBJ1-2; no reliable D call. The CDR3 extends over 13 amino acids. V lost 5 bases to trimming and J lost 4 bases, with 11 bases between them. Germline assignment: CDR1 SGHAT and CDR2 FQNNGV. The CDR3 loop is CASSPGLGYGYTF. In DNA form, the CDR3 reads TGTGCCAGCAGCCCTGGACTTGGCTATGGCTACACCTTC.

The chain's CDR3 is CASSQDDRNTIYF. DNA for the CDR3: TGTGCCAGCAGCCAAGATGACAGAAACACCATATATTTT. The chain has TRBV3-1 (or the pseudogene TRBV3-2) and TRBJ1-3; D call uncertain. Trimming took off 0 bases at V and 5 bases at J, with 5 bases between the two ends. In germline, CDR1 is LGHDT, CDR2 YNNKEL (reference sequence). The CDR3 runs 13 residues.

The genes are TRBV5-4 and TRBJ1-6, with 9 bases identical to TRBD1. V lost 5 bases, J lost 4 bases, and 7 bases stayed unmatched. The CDR3 has 16 residues. CDR1 is SGHNT, CDR2 YYREEE, per germline (reference sequence). The CDR3 nucleotides read TGTGCCAGCAGGTCCTCGGACAGGGGATATAATTCACCCCTCCACTTT. This codes for CASRSSDRGYNSPLHF.

Points on this clone: Additional DNA sequences in this sample encode the identical CDR3. This chain joins TRBV5-4 and TRBJ1-3; 8 bases fit TRBD1. CDR1 is SGHNT and CDR2 is YYREEE in the germline V gene (reference sequence). This CDR3 comprises 14 residues. Germline trimming cut 0 bases from V and 5 bases from J; bases unmatched to any gene: 1. CDR3 DNA sequence: TGTGCCAGCAGCTTGGGACAGGGGAGAAACACCATATATTTT. Residues: CASSLGQGRNTIYF.

This clone was seen a single time. The rearrangement links TRBV11-1 to TRBJ2-1; 7 bases align to TRBD2. This CDR3 region has 13 residues. V lost 5 bases and J lost 7; bases outside the gene matches: 5. CDR1 and CDR2 (germline): SGHAT, FQDESV (reference sequence). The DNA for the CDR3 is TGTGCCAGCAGCACGGGACTAACGAATGAGCAGTTCTTC. Translation gives CASSTGLTNEQFF. Variable domain in full (rest from reference TRBV11-1 and TRBJ2-1): EAEVAQSPRYKITEKSQAVAFWCDPISGHATLYWYRQILGQGPELLVQFQDESVVDDSQLPKDRFSAERLKGVDSTLKIQPAELGDSAMYLCASSTGLTNEQFFGPGTRLTVL.